This T cell receptor beta chain was retrieved from a study of PD-1 blockade in classical Hodgkin lymphoma. Study-wide context: On a schedule of every 2 weeks, patients received nivolumab 3 mg/kg intravenously. Findings and limits, study-wide: CD4+ TCR diversity, unlike CD8+, rose significantly by C4D1.

A single count supports this clone. What it binds is unknown. Germline assignment: CDR1 SGHTA and CDR2 FQGNSA. V shed 1 base and J shed 10 bases, with 17 bases lying between them. The CDR3 length is 15 residues. Libraries were prepared by immunoSEQ multiplex PCR; TCRdb keeps only in-frame clonotypes and omits some of them. Among about 12,000 clones listed, around 85% were seen once. Every patient had relapsed following autologous stem cell transplantation, and cohorts differed in brentuximab vedotin exposure. This chain links TRBV7-2 with TRBJ2-1, with D possibly called TRBD1 or TRBD2 (5 bases each). This TCR came from a human donor with classical Hodgkin lymphoma. Sequencing used peripheral blood mononuclear cells (PBMCs), obtained at baseline. CDR3 sequence: CASSLDMGVPREQFF. CDR3 in DNA: TGTGCCAGCAGCTTAGACATGGGGGTCCCTAGGGAGCAGTTCTTC.